Here is one T cell receptor beta chain with its context. No antigen is known for it. The data belong to a study of T cell responses to AZD1222 COVID-19 vaccine. The study's findings and limits: Females made up more of the donors, who were largely white British, and clonal diversity may have come out too low. Nearly half of the spike-specific TCRs reportedly recognize variant regions that carry no mutations.

This CDR3 contains 14 residues. Trimming took off 0 bases at V and 0 bases at J, with 6 bases between the two ends. Germline lookup yields CDR1 LGHDT and CDR2 YNNKEL (reference sequence). TCRdb's copy holds only in-frame clones and misses some; the assay was immunoSEQ multiplex PCR. The profile shows about 140,000 clones, almost 90% of them singletons. The rearrangement uses TRBV3-1 (or the pseudogene TRBV3-2) and TRBJ2-7; D is uncertain. Sequenced material: peripheral blood, taken on day 0 of AZD1222 vaccination. This TCR was recovered from an adult in good health. The CDR3 is CASSQDLISYEQYF. In DNA, the CDR3 is TGTGCCAGCAGCCAAGACCTAATCTCCTACGAGCAGTACTTC.